Many counts were recorded for the clone carrying this T cell receptor (beta chain). Its antigen is still unknown. The data were obtained in a study of T cell repertoires in cytomegalovirus infection. Study-wide background: HLA-B-restricted CMV epitopes that are well studied, plus recently identified HLA-C-restricted ones, were used by the study. Indicated by public TCR beta signatures were CMV infection and matching HLA type.

TCRdb reprocessed the reads with MiXCR, giving one entry per CDR3 protein. The sample has 110,000 or so distinct CDR3 sequences, over 25% seen once. The study's findings and limits: Summed frequency of shared TCR beta families picked out CMV carriers who also had the relevant HLA. Dominating the ex vivo response were TCR beta clonotypes that were CMV-specific and HLA-C-restricted.

The sample here was CD8+ T cells from cultured PBMCs, taken from culture after CMV antigen stimulation. The source of this sequence is a human donor in good health (CMV status not recorded). Some clones in this sample may be carry-over from other donors' samples.

CDR3 in amino acids: CSARDPTSAGYTF. CDR3 coding DNA: TGCAGTGCTAGAGATCCGACCTCCGCTGGCTACACCTTC. The chain carries TRBV20-1 and TRBJ1-2; D unresolved. This CDR3 spans 13 amino acids. Per the germline V gene, CDR1 is DFQATT and CDR2 is SNEGSKA (reference sequence). The V end lost 0 bases, the J end lost 7 bases, and 12 bases lay between the germline ends.